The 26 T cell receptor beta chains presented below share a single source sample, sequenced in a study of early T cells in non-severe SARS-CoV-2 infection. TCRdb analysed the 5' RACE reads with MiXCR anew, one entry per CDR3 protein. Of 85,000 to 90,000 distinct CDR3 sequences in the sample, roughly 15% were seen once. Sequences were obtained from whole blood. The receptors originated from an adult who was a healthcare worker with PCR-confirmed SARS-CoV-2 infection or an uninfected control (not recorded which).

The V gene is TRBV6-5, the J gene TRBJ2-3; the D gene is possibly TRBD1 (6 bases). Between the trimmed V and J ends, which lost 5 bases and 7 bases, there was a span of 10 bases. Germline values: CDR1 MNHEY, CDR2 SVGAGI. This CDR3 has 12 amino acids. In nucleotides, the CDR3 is TGTGCCAGCAGTAAACAGGGCCATACGCAGTATTTT. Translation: CASSKQGHTQYF.

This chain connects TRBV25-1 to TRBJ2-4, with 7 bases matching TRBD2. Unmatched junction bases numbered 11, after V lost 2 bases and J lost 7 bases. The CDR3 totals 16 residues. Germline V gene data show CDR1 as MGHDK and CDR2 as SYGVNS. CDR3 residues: CASSEGAASGLNIQYF. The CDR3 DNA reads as TGTGCCAGCAGTGAAGGCGCGGCTAGCGGTTTGAACATTCAGTACTTC.

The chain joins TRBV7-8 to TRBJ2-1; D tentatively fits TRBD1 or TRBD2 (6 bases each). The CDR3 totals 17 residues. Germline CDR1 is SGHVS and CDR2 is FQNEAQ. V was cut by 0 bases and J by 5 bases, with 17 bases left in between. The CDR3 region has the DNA TGTGCCAGCAGCTTAGCCGTCCGTCCGGGGGCTAACAATGAGCAGTTCTTC. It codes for CASSLAVRPGANNEQFF.

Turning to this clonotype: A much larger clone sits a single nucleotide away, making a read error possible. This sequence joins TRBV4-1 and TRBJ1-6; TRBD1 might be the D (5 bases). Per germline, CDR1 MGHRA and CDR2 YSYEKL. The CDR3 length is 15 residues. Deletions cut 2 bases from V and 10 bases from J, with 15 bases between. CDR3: CASSQSGGIWSPLHF. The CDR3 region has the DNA TGCGCCAGCAGCCAATCGGGGGGTATTTGGTCACCCCTCCACTTT.

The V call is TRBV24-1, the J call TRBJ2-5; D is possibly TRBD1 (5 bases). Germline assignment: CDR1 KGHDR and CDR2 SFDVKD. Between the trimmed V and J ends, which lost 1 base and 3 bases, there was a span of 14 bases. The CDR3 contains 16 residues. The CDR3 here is CATSDFPGNGEETQYF. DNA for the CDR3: TGTGCCACCAGTGATTTTCCAGGGAATGGGGAAGAGACCCAGTACTTC.

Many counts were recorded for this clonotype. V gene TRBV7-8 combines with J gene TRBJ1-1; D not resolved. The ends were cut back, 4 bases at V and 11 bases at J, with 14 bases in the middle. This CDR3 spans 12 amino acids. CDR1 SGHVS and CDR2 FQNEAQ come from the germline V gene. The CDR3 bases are TGTGCCAGCAGCTCGAAACCCTCCTTGGCTTTCTTT. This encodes CASSSKPSLAFF.

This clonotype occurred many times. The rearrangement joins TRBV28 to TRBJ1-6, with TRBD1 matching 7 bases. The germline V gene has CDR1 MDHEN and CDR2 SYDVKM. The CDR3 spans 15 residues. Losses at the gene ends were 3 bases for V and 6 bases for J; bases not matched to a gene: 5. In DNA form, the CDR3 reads TGTGCCAGCAGTTTCCGACAGGGAGGTAATTCACCCCTCCACTTT. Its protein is CASSFRQGGNSPLHF.

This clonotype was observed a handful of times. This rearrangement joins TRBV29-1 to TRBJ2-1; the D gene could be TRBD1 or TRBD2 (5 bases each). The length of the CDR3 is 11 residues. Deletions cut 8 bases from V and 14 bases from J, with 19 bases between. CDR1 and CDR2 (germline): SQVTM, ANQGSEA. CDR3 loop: CSTLSGGAEFF. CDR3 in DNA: TGCAGCACTCTAAGTGGGGGAGCGGAGTTCTTC.

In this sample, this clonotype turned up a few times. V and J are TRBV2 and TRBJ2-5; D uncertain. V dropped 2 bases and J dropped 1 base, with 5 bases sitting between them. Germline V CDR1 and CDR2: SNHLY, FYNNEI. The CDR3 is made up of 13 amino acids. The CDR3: CASSEHIQETQYF. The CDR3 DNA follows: TGTGCCAGCAGTGAACACATCCAAGAGACCCAGTACTTC. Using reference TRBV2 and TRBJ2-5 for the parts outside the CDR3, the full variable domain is EPEVTQTPSHQVTQMGQEVILRCVPISNHLYFYWYRQILGQKVEFLVSFYNNEISEKSEIFDDQFSVERPDGSNFTLKIRSTKLEDSAMYFCASSEHIQETQYFGPGTRLLVL.

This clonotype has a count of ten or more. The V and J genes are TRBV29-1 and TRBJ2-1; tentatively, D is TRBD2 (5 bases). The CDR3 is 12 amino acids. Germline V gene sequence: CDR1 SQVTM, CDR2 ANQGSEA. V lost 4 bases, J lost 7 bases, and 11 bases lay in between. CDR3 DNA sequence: TGCAGCGTTGTCGGGGAAGTAAATGAGCAGTTCTTC. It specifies CSVVGEVNEQFF.

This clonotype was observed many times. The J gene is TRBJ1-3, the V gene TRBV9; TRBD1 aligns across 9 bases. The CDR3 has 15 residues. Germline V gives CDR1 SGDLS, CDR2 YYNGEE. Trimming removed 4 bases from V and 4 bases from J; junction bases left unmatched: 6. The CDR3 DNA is TGTGCCAGCAGCCCGGGACAGGGATCGGGAAACACCATATATTTT. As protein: CASSPGQGSGNTIYF.

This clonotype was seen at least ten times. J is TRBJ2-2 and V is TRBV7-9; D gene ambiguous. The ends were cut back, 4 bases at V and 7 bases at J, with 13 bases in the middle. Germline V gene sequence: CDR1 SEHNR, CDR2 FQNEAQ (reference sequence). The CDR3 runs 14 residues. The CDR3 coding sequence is TGTGCCAGCAGCTCAACAGCAAGAAGCGGGGAGCTGTTTTTT. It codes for CASSSTARSGELFF.

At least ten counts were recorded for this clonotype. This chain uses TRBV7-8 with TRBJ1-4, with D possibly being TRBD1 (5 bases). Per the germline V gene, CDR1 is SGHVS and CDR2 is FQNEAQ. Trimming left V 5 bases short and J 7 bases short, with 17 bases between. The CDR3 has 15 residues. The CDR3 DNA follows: TGTGCCAGCAGCCCCCGGGAGGGGAGAGGTGAAAAACTGTTTTTT. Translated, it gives CASSPREGRGEKLFF. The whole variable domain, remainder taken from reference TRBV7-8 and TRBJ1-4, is GAGVSQSPRYKVAKRGQDVALRCDPISGHVSLFWYQQALGQGPEFLTYFQNEAQLDKSGLPSDRFFAERPEGSVSTLKIQRTQQEDSAVYLCASSPREGRGEKLFFGSGTQLSVL.

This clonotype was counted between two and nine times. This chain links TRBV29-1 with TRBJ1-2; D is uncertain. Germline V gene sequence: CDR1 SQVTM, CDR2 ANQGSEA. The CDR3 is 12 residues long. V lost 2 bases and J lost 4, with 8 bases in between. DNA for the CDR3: TGCAGCGTTGAAAGTATTGCCTATGGCTACACCTTC. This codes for CSVESIAYGYTF.

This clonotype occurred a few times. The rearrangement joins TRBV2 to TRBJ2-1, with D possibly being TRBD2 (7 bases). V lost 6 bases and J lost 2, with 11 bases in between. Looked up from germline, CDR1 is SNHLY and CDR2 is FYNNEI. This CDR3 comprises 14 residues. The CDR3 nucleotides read TGTGCCAGCAGGAGGGGGGGCCCCTACAATGAGCAGTTCTTC. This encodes CASRRGGPYNEQFF. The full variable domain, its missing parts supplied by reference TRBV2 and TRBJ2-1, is EPEVTQTPSHQVTQMGQEVILRCVPISNHLYFYWYRQILGQKVEFLVSFYNNEISEKSEIFDDQFSVERPDGSNFTLKIRSTKLEDSAMYFCASRRGGPYNEQFFGPGTRLTVL.

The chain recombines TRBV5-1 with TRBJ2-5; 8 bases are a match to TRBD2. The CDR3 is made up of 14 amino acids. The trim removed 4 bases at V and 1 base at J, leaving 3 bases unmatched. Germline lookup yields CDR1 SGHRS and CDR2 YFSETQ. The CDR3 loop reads CASSPTSAQETQYF. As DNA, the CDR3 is TGCGCCAGCAGCCCGACTAGCGCCCAAGAGACCCAGTACTTC.

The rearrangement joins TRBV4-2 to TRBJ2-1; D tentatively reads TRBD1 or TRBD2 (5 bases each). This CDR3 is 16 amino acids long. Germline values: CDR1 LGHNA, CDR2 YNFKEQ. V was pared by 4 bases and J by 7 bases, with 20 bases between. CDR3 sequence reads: CASSPPGARRSNEQFF. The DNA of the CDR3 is TGTGCCAGCAGCCCCCCCGGGGCCAGAAGGTCAAATGAGCAGTTCTTC.

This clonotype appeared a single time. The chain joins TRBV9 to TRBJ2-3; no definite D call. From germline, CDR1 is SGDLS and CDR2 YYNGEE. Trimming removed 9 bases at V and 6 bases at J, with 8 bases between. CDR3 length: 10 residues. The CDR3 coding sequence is TGTGCCACCAGACCTGATACGCAGTATTTT. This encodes CATRPDTQYF.

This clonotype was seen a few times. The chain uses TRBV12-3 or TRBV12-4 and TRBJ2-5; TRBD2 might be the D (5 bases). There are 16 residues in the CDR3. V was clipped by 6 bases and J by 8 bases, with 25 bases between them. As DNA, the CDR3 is TGTGCCAGCAGCTTCGACACCGGGATATCAATCCCAACCCAGTACTTC. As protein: CASSFDTGISIPTQYF.

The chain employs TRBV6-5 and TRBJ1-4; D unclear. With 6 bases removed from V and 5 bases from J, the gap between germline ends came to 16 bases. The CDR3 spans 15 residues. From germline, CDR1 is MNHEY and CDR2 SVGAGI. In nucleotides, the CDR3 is TGTGCCAGCAGCCCGGTCGGCAGGCGAAATGAAAAACTGTTTTTT. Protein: CASSPVGRRNEKLFF.

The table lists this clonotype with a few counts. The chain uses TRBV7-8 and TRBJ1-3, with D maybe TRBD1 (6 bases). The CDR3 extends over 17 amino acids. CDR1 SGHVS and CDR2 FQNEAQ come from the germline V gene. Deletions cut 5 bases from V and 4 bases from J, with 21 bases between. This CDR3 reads CASSPSILGGKGNTIYF. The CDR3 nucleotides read TGTGCCAGCAGCCCATCTATTTTGGGGGGCAAAGGAAACACCATATATTTT.

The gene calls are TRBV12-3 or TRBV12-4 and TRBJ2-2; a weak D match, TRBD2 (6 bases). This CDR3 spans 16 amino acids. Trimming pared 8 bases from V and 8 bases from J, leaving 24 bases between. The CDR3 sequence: CASHHQAGSPWGELFF. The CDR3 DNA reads TGTGCCAGCCACCACCAGGCGGGGTCCCCCTGGGGGGAGCTGTTTTTT.

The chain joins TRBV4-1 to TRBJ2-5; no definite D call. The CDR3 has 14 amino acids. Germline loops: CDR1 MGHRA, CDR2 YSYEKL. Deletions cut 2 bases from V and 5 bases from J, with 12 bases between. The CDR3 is CASSQRGPGETQYF. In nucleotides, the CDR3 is TGCGCCAGCAGCCAACGAGGTCCTGGGGAGACCCAGTACTTC.

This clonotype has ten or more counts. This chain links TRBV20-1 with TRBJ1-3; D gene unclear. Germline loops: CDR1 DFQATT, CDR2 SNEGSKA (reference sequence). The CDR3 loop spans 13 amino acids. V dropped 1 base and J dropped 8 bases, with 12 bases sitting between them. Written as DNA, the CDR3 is TGCAGTGCTAGAGCCGGGCCTGGGGACACCATATATTTT. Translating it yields CSARAGPGDTIYF.

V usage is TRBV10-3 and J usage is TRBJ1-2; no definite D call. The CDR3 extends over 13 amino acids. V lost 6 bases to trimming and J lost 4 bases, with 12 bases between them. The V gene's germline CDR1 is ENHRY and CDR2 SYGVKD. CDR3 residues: CAIRPEQGYGYTF. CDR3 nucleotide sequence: TGTGCCATCAGGCCGGAACAAGGCTATGGCTACACCTTC.

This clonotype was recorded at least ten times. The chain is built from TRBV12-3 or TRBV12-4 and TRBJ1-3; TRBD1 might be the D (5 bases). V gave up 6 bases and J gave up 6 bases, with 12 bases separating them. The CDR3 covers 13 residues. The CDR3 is CASRGPVTNTIYF. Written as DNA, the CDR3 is TGTGCCAGCAGGGGACCAGTAACAAACACCATATATTTT.